The 32 T cell receptor beta chains presented below share a single source sample, sequenced in a study of beta chain features in type 1 diabetes. Reverse transcription of all isolated RNA meant that expressed TCRB transcripts were sequenced. TCRdb keeps only in-frame clones here, not all; method: immunoSEQ multiplex PCR. Of 300,000 to 450,000 clones detected, around a fifth appear once; the ten largest clones hold around 0.04%. Sequenced sample: naive CD4+ T cells from blood. The receptors here all came from a woman between 18 and 29 years old in good health.

This sequence joins TRBV12-5 and TRBJ2-5; TRBD2 aligns across 7 bases. Germline assignment: CDR1 LGHNT and CDR2 FRNRAP. This CDR3 contains 13 residues. V was clipped by 5 bases and J by 1 base; unmatched bases: 1. The CDR3 sequence: CASGLAAQETQYF. Here the CDR3 DNA reads TGTGCTAGTGGTCTAGCGGCCCAAGAGACCCAGTACTTC.

This clone was picked up a small number of times. V and J are TRBV7-2 and TRBJ1-6; D is unresolved. There are 12 residues in the CDR3. V lost 5 bases, J lost 10 bases, and 9 bases lay in between. Germline V lookup: CDR1 SGHTA, CDR2 FQGNSA. The CDR3 sequence: CASSTMRSPLHF. In DNA, the CDR3 is TGTGCCAGCAGCACAATGAGGTCACCCCTCCACTTT. The variable domain in full, completed from reference TRBV7-2 and TRBJ1-6, reads GAGVSQSPSNKVTEKGKDVELRCDPISGHTALYWYRQSLGQGLEFLIYFQGNSAPDKSGLPSDRFSAERTGGSVSTLTIQRTQQEDSAVYLCASSTMRSPLHFGNGTRLTVT.

This chain joins TRBV19 and TRBJ2-2; D is ambiguous. The CDR3 covers 13 residues. CDR1 is LNHDA, CDR2 SQIVND, per germline (reference sequence). V was pared by 7 bases and J by 3 bases, with 9 bases between. CDR3 DNA sequence: TGTGCCAGTATAAGGAGTGACACCGGGGAGCTGTTTTTT. Encoded protein: CASIRSDTGELFF.

There are a few counts of this clone. The gene calls are TRBV5-4 and TRBJ2-7, with 8 bases fitting TRBD1. Germline CDR1 and CDR2: SGHNT and YYREEE (reference sequence). The CDR3 runs 14 residues. V was clipped by 1 base and J by 7 bases; unmatched bases: 7. The CDR3 region has the DNA TGTGCCAGCAGCTTGAGGCAGGGGGCGAGTGAGCAGTACTTC. Translation gives CASSLRQGASEQYF.

The V and J genes are TRBV30 and TRBJ2-1; D is unclear. V was shortened by 0 bases and J by 7 bases, with 7 bases between the two germline ends. CDR1 and CDR2 (germline): GTSNPN, SVGIG (reference sequence). CDR3 length equals 12 residues. The CDR3 bases are TGTGCCTGGAGTGTACCCACTAATGAGCAGTTCTTC. It translates to CAWSVPTNEQFF.

This clone was picked up a small number of times. The chain couples TRBV29-1 to TRBJ2-5; D unresolved. V dropped 5 bases and J dropped 3 bases, with 10 bases sitting between them. The CDR3 covers 12 residues. Per germline, CDR1 SQVTM and CDR2 ANQGSEA. For the CDR3, the DNA is TGCAGCGTTCTCCGGGTTAAAGAGACCCAGTACTTC. This sequence encodes CSVLRVKETQYF.

The chain is built from TRBV4-1 and TRBJ2-3; D gene uncertain. The germline CDR1 and CDR2 sequences are MGHRA and YSYEKL. The CDR3 consists of 13 residues. V lost 0 bases and J lost 7, with 8 bases in between. The CDR3 DNA follows: TGCGCCAGCAGCCAAGAATTACTTCATACGCAGTATTTT. Its translation is CASSQELLHTQYF.

The J gene is TRBJ2-5, the V gene TRBV30; 7 bases match TRBD2. Germline V lookup: CDR1 GTSNPN, CDR2 SVGIG (reference sequence). Trimming removed 3 bases from V and 4 bases from J; junction bases left unmatched: 14. The CDR3 loop spans 16 amino acids. Here the CDR3 reads CAWRARSGRRGETQYF. As DNA, the CDR3 is TGTGCCTGGAGGGCCAGATCCGGGAGGCGGGGAGAGACCCAGTACTTC.

This clone was detected only a few times. The chain is built from TRBV4-1 and TRBJ2-2; D call uncertain. The V gene lost 5 bases and the J gene lost 3 bases, with 13 bases spanning the gap. This CDR3 contains 15 residues. Germline CDR1 is MGHRA and CDR2 is YSYEKL. The CDR3 DNA follows: TGCGCCAGCAGCTCCCGAGGTTCTTACACCGGGGAGCTGTTTTTT. It encodes CASSSRGSYTGELFF.

This chain joins TRBV14 and TRBJ2-5, with a possible D match to TRBD2 (6 bases). This CDR3 is built from 13 residues. The ends were cut back, 3 bases at V and 5 bases at J, with 10 bases in the middle. The germline V gene encodes CDR1 SGHDN and CDR2 FVKESK. The CDR3 spells CASSQLGRETQYF. The CDR3 DNA reads as TGTGCCAGCAGCCAGCTAGGGAGGGAGACCCAGTACTTC.

This clone came up a few times. This chain joins TRBV7-9 and TRBJ1-5; no definite D call. The CDR3 is 13 amino acids. V was trimmed by 2 bases and J by 4 bases, leaving 6 bases between them. Germline CDR1 is SEHNR and CDR2 is FQNEAQ (reference sequence). The CDR3 is CASSLLANQPQHF. The DNA of the CDR3 is TGTGCCAGCAGCTTATTAGCAAATCAGCCCCAGCATTTT.

The chain recombines TRBV6-5 with TRBJ2-3; TRBD1 matches at 8 bases. The CDR3 totals 15 residues. Germline lookup yields CDR1 MNHEY and CDR2 SVGAGI. After removal of 5 bases from V and 2 bases from J, the junction contained 6 bases not matched to a gene. This chain's CDR3 is CASSRQDRVTDTQYF. The CDR3 nucleotides read TGTGCCAGCAGTCGACAGGACAGGGTCACAGATACGCAGTATTTT.

This clone showed up just a few times. The chain's CDR3 is CASSRGHGQSSYEQYF. The CDR3, as DNA: TGCGCCAGCAGCAGGGGTCACGGACAGTCCTCCTACGAGCAGTACTTC. The chain carries TRBV4-1 and TRBJ2-7; possibly TRBD1 for D (6 bases). V was cut by 5 bases and J by 0 bases, with 17 bases left in between. Looked up from germline, CDR1 is MGHRA and CDR2 is YSYEKL. CDR3 size: 16 residues.

The chain recombines TRBV9 with TRBJ2-5; 7 bases line up with TRBD2. J gave up 2 bases and V 2 bases, and 9 bases lay outside the gene matches. The germline V gene encodes CDR1 SGDLS and CDR2 YYNGEE. The CDR3 is 16 residues long. The CDR3 DNA sequence: TGTGCCAGCAGCGTTAGGGACTACGGAACTCAAGAGACCCAGTACTTC. Translating gives CASSVRDYGTQETQYF.

This chain links TRBV2 with TRBJ1-2; TRBD1 aligns across 10 bases. This CDR3 contains 14 residues. V lost 6 bases, J lost 2 bases, and 3 bases stayed unmatched. Germline CDR1 and CDR2: SNHLY and FYNNEI. CDR3: CASRRDRGNYGYTF. DNA of the CDR3: TGTGCCAGCAGGAGGGACAGGGGAAACTATGGCTACACCTTC.

V usage is TRBV6-1 and J usage is TRBJ1-4; D might be TRBD1 (5 bases). Germline V gene lookup returns CDR1 MNHNS and CDR2 SASEGT. The CDR3 length is 12 residues. V dropped 6 bases and J dropped 10 bases, with 12 bases sitting between them. The CDR3 here is CASRTLQGKLFF. CDR3 nucleotide sequence: TGTGCCAGCAGGACGCTCCAGGGAAAACTGTTTTTT.

V and J are TRBV6-1 and TRBJ1-1; the D is unclear. Per the germline V gene, CDR1 is MNHNS and CDR2 is SASEGT. Trimming stripped 8 bases from V and 1 base from J, with 11 bases between. This CDR3 comprises 13 residues. CDR3 bases: TGTGCCAGCGGCCCCCGGGGGAACACTGAAGCTTTCTTT. Protein product: CASGPRGNTEAFF.

This clone was seen more than once but under ten times. V gene TRBV21-1 combines with J gene TRBJ2-7; the D call of TRBD2 is as the table states it, not checked on the DNA. TRBV21-1 is deemed a pseudogene. This CDR3 has 14 amino acids. The CDR3 reads CASSTPGFYYEQYF. CDR3 nucleotides: TGTGCCAGCAGCACCCCCGGGTTTTACTACGAGCAGTACTTC.

The V call is TRBV25-1, the J call TRBJ2-3; 14 nucleotides match TRBD2. CDR3 length: 16 residues. Germline V CDR1 and CDR2: MGHDK, SYGVNS. V shed 2 bases and J 4 bases; nucleotides not matched to a gene: 2. The CDR3 here is CASSERTSGRPDTQYF. The CDR3 coding sequence is TGTGCCAGCAGTGAAAGGACTAGCGGGAGGCCAGATACGCAGTATTTT.

The chain combines TRBV18 with TRBJ2-7; D may be TRBD1 (5 bases). With 3 bases removed from V and 3 bases from J, the gap between germline ends came to 9 bases. The CDR3 sequence is 13 residues long. Germline lookup yields CDR1 KGHSH and CDR2 LQKENI. This CDR3 is CASSPADSYEQYF. The CDR3 region has the DNA TGTGCCAGCTCACCGGCCGACAGCTACGAGCAGTACTTC.

There are a few counts of this clone. The rearrangement uses TRBV10-3 and TRBJ1-4; TRBD1 matches 8 bases. The trim removed 6 bases at V and 6 bases at J, leaving 0 bases unmatched. Per germline, CDR1 ENHRY and CDR2 SYGVKD. CDR3 length: 12 residues. CDR3 nucleotide sequence: TGTGCCATCAGGGACAGGGATGAAAAACTGTTTTTT. It specifies CAIRDRDEKLFF.

This clone was counted between two and nine times. CDR3 sequence reads: CAWTGLAGGREQYF. Here the CDR3 DNA reads TGTGCCTGGACCGGACTAGCGGGAGGGAGGGAGCAGTACTTC. The chain is built from TRBV30 and TRBJ2-7; 15 bases align to TRBD2. V was pared by 4 bases and J by 7 bases, with 5 bases of the junction left unmatched. The CDR3 covers 14 residues. Germline V CDR1 and CDR2: GTSNPN, SVGIG (reference sequence).

J is TRBJ2-1 and V is TRBV5-1, with 7 nucleotides matching TRBD2. The J segment lost 3 bases and the V segment lost 4 bases, leaving 4 bases of the junction unmatched. The CDR3 loop spans 14 amino acids. The V gene's germline CDR1 is SGHRS and CDR2 YFSETQ. The CDR3 sequence: CASSGRGHYNEQFF. Here the CDR3 DNA reads TGCGCCAGCAGCGGGAGGGGCCACTACAATGAGCAGTTCTTC.

This clone was detected a few times. The V call is TRBV29-1, the J call TRBJ2-5, with D possibly TRBD2 on 6 matching bases. Germline assignment: CDR1 SQVTM and CDR2 ANQGSEA. Trimming took 4 bases from V and 2 from J, leaving 17 bases between them. This CDR3 region has 15 residues. The CDR3 here is CSVAPQGGSQETQYF. DNA of the CDR3: TGCAGCGTTGCACCTCAGGGAGGCAGTCAAGAGACCCAGTACTTC.

This clone was counted only a few times. The rearrangement links TRBV11-2 to TRBJ2-5; tentatively, D is TRBD2 (5 bases). Trimming pared 4 bases from V and 7 bases from J, leaving 19 bases between. Germline CDR1 is SGHAT and CDR2 is FQNNGV. The CDR3 loop spans 15 amino acids. The CDR3 protein is CASSSVRLHGGTQYF. CDR3 in DNA: TGTGCCAGCAGCTCAGTCAGACTCCACGGAGGGACCCAGTACTTC.

The V gene is TRBV13, the J gene TRBJ2-3; 10 bases line up with TRBD2. V dropped 4 bases and J dropped 3; count of bases not matched to a gene: 10. Germline V gene lookup returns CDR1 PRHDT and CDR2 FYEKMQ (reference sequence). The CDR3 length is 17 residues. The CDR3 nucleotides are TGTGCCAGCAGCTCCTTTCAGCGGGAGGGCCGGACAGATACGCAGTATTTT. This sequence encodes CASSSFQREGRTDTQYF.

This clone was picked up a small number of times. V usage is TRBV19 and J usage is TRBJ2-6; 7 bases are shared with TRBD1. Germline V gene data show CDR1 as LNHDA and CDR2 as SQIVND (reference sequence). There are 16 residues in the CDR3. V lost 7 bases, J lost 0 bases, and 6 bases stayed unmatched. The CDR3 bases are TGTGCCAGTACTGGACAGGCCTTCTCTGGGGCCAACGTCCTGACTTTC. Amino acid sequence: CASTGQAFSGANVLTF.

The chain employs TRBV28 and TRBJ2-1, with a weak D call TRBD2 (5 bases). Germline loops: CDR1 MDHEN, CDR2 SYDVKM. The CDR3 runs 13 residues. V was clipped by 4 bases and J by 2 bases, with 6 bases between them. In DNA, the CDR3 is TGTGCCAGCAGTTCGGGGACCTACAATGAGCAGTTCTTC. Its protein is CASSSGTYNEQFF.

This clone has just a few counts. This sample includes further DNA sequences coding for the same CDR3. The chain combines TRBV7-2 with TRBJ1-1, with D unclear. Trimming shortened V by 4 bases and J by 1 base, and 7 bases separated the two germline ends. This CDR3 has 13 amino acids. Germline-derived CDR1 and CDR2 are SGHTA and FQGNSA. The CDR3 bases are TGTGCCAGCAGCTCCCCAGGGAACACTGAAGCTTTCTTT. This encodes CASSSPGNTEAFF.

V usage is TRBV4-1 and J usage is TRBJ1-1; the D is unclear. Germline CDR1 is MGHRA and CDR2 is YSYEKL. V was pared by 0 bases and J by 6 bases, with 11 bases between. The CDR3 is 14 residues long. CDR3 nucleotides: TGCGCCAGCAGCCAAGATCATAATTGGCCTGAAGCTTTCTTT. Its translation: CASSQDHNWPEAFF.

The genes are TRBV7-6 and TRBJ1-5; D is ambiguous. CDR1 and CDR2 from the germline V gene are SGHVS and FNYEAQ. This CDR3 has 15 residues. V lost 0 bases and J 7 bases, leaving 13 bases between the germline ends. The CDR3 spells CASSLAFGVGQPQHF. Written as DNA, the CDR3 is TGTGCCAGCAGCTTAGCGTTCGGGGTAGGCCAGCCCCAGCATTTT.

The J gene is TRBJ2-3, the V gene TRBV11-2, with 7 positions matching TRBD2. The CDR3 is 15 amino acids. Germline V gives CDR1 SGHAT, CDR2 FQNNGV. The trim removed 3 bases at V and 3 bases at J, leaving 6 bases unmatched. CDR3 amino acids: CASSFRLAVTDTQYF. CDR3 DNA sequence: TGTGCCAGCAGCTTTAGACTAGCAGTTACAGATACGCAGTATTTT.